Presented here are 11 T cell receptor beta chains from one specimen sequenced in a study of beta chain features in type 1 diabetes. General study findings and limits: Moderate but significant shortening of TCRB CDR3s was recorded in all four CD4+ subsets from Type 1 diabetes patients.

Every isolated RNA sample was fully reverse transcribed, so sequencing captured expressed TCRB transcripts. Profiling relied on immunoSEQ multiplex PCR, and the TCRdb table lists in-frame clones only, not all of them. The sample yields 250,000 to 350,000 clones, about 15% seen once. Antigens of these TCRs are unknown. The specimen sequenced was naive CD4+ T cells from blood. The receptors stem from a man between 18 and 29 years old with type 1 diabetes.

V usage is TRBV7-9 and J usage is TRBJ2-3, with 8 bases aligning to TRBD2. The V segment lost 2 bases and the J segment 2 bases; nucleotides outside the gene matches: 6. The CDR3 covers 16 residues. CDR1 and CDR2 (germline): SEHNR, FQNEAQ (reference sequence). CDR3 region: CASSLRGGYSTDTQYF. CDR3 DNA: TGTGCCAGCAGCTTACGCGGGGGGTACTCCACAGATACGCAGTATTTT.

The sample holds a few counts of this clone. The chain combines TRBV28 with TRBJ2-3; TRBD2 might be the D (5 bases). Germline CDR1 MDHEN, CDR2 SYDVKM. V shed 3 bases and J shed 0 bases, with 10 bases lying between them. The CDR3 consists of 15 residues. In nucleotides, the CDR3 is TGTGCCAGCAGTTTCGCGCTAGCTAGCACAGATACGCAGTATTTT. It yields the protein CASSFALASTDTQYF.

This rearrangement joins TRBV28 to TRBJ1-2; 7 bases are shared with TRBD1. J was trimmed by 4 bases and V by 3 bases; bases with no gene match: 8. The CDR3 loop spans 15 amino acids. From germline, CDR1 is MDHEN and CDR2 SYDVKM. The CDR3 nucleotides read TGTGCCAGCAGTTTGACAGGGCCCACAATCTATGGCTACACCTTC. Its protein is CASSLTGPTIYGYTF.

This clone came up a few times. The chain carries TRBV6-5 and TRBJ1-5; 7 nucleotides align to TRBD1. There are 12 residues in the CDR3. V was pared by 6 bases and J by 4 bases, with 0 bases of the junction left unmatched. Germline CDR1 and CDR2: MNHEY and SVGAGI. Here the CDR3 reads CASRTGNQPQHF. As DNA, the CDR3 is TGTGCCAGCAGGACAGGGAATCAGCCCCAGCATTTT.

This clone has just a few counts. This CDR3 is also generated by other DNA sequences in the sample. The CDR3 DNA sequence: TGTGCCAGCAGCTTAACGGGGGTAACAGATACGCAGTATTTT. Residues: CASSLTGVTDTQYF. This rearrangement joins TRBV7-9 to TRBJ2-3, with D possibly TRBD2 on 6 matching bases. V was trimmed by 2 bases and J by 3 bases, leaving 9 bases between them. CDR1 is SEHNR, CDR2 FQNEAQ, per germline (reference sequence). CDR3 length: 14 residues.

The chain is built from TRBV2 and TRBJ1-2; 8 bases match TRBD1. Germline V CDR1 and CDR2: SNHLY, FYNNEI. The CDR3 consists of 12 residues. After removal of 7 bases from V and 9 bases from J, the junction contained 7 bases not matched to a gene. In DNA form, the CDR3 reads TGTGCCAGCAATCGGGACAGGAAGAGCTACACCTTC. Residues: CASNRDRKSYTF.

CDR3 nucleotide sequence: TGTGCCAGCAGCACAGGTGGAACCAAAAACATTCAGTACTTC. Translating it yields CASSTGGTKNIQYF. The chain employs TRBV28 and TRBJ2-4, with a tentative D call TRBD1 (5 bases). Germline-derived CDR1 and CDR2 are MDHEN and SYDVKM. V lost 6 bases to trimming and J lost 2 bases, with 11 bases between them. There are 14 residues in the CDR3.

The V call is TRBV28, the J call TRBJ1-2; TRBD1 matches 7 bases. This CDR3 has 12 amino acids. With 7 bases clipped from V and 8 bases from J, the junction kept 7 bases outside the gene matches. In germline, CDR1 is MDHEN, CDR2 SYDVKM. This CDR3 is CASTGQVGGYTF. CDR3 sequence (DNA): TGTGCCAGCACAGGACAGGTCGGAGGCTACACCTTC.

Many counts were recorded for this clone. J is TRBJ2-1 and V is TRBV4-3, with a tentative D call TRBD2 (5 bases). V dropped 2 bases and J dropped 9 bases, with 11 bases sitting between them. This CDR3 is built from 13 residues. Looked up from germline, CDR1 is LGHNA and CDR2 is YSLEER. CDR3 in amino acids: CASSQSIRGEQFF. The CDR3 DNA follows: TGCGCCAGCAGCCAATCAATCCGGGGTGAGCAGTTCTTC.

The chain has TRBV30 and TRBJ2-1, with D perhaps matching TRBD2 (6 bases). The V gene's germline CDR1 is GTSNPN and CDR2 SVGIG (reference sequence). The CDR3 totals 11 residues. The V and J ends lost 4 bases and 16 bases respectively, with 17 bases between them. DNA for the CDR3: TGTGCCTGGACTTCTGGCGGGGCCCCCTTCTTC. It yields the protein CAWTSGGAPFF.

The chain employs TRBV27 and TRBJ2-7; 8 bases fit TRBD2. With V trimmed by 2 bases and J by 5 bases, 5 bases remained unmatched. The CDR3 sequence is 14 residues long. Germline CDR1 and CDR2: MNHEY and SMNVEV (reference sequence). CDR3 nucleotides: TGTGCCAGCAGTTTAGCAGCGGGAGTGGACGAGCAGTACTTC. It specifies CASSLAAGVDEQYF.